What follows describes a single TCR beta chain. The target antigen is unknown. The data belong to a study of siplizumab effects on memory and regulatory T cells. Study findings and constraints: Researchers could map only a minor fraction of alloreactive clones to unstimulated subsets. Naive T cells appeared more varied than memory cells and looked like key alloresponse contributors. Siplizumab significantly decreased alloreactive sequences from unstimulated CD4+ memory cells.

The length of the CDR3 is 17 residues. V lost 2 bases and J lost 0; bases outside the gene matches: 4. Germline lookup yields CDR1 WNHNN and CDR2 SYGVQD (reference sequence). Assay: immunoSEQ multiplex PCR; the TCRdb copy retains only in-frame clones and omits some. The table includes some 46,000 clones, 93% detected once. J is TRBJ2-1 and V is TRBV10-1; TRBD2 aligns across 10 bases. Sequencing used CD8+ T cells sorted from blood. This clonotype originated in a human donor in good health. DNA for the CDR3: TGCGCCAGCAGTGAGAGTAGCGGGAGGAGCTCCTACAATGAGCAGTTCTTC. It yields the protein CASSESSGRSSYNEQFF.